This paragraph covers one T cell receptor (beta chain) sequence. Its antigen is unidentified. Germline loops: CDR1 DFQATT, CDR2 SNEGSKA (reference sequence). Between the trimmed V and J ends, which lost 7 bases and 7 bases, there was a span of 17 bases. CDR3 size: 14 residues. TCR beta libraries were prepared from cDNA with unique molecular identifiers. T cells, roughly 0.95 to 10 million of them, yielded some 500,000 cDNA molecules. TCRdb re-derived calls from the PCR reads in MiXCR, one entry per CDR3 protein. Among 700,000 to 900,000 distinct CDR3 sequences listed, just over 45% were seen once. These data are taken from a study of post-analysis software for immune sequencing data. At the level of the study: The disease courses spanned relapsing-remitting, secondary progressive and progressive-relapsing forms of multiple sclerosis. Study-level findings and limits: Analysis by F measure revealed that same-batch samples clustered strongly together. There were five TRBV segments more frequent in patients than controls, and TRBV5-6, TRBV5-1 and TRBV20-1 were among them. The study found significantly lower normalized Chao1 diversity in multiple sclerosis patients than in controls.

The TCR was taken from a girl aged 10-17 years with multiple sclerosis. Specimen: blood. V is TRBV20-1 and J is TRBJ1-6; no definite D call. The CDR3 reads CSVRSDSTNSPLHF. In DNA form, the CDR3 reads TGCAGTGTCCGATCCGACTCCACAAATTCACCCCTCCACTTT.